Shown below are 9 T cell receptor beta chains from a single sample sequenced in a study of blood T cells in healthy people across ages (dated by TCRdb to the mid-2010s). Library preparation employed 5' RACE. These reads were obtained on an Illumina HiSeq 2500. A second PCR of about 6 to 12 cycles was performed with a sample-barcoded 5' primer and a J-beta primer mix. TCRdb redid the processing of the public reads, applying fastp at Q25 and MiXCR, and retained in-frame beta chains. Each CDR3 protein gets just one entry, which takes the most common genes and DNA from the rows behind it. This sample lists roughly 1,100,000 distinct CDR3 sequences; under 30% were detected once. The top ten hold about 0.72% of the sample. These same records also appear under a second study, on T cells of mothers and their children.

The sequencing sample was made of blood. The receptors were gathered from a girl aged 2 to 10 in good health.

The gene calls are TRBV20-1 and TRBJ2-7; 8 nucleotides align to TRBD1. The germline CDR1 and CDR2 sequences are DFQATT and SNEGSKA (reference sequence). Unmatched junction bases numbered 4, after V lost 1 base and J lost 11 bases. There are 11 residues in the CDR3. CDR3 sequence: CSARGLQGEYF. CDR3 DNA sequence: TGCAGTGCTAGAGGTCTACAGGGGGAGTACTTC.

This clonotype came up many times. This chain uses TRBV12-3 or TRBV12-4 with TRBJ2-3; 7 bases map to TRBD2. The CDR3 spans 14 residues. The junction had 5 bases not matched to a gene; V was cut back by 5 bases and J by 3 bases. The CDR3 coding sequence is TGTGCCAGCAGTCTGTGGGGAGGGACAGATACGCAGTATTTT. Translated, it gives CASSLWGGTDTQYF.

The chain employs TRBV28 and TRBJ2-7; possibly TRBD1 for D (5 bases). The germline V gene encodes CDR1 MDHEN and CDR2 SYDVKM. V was trimmed by 7 bases and J by 4 bases, leaving 17 bases between them. The CDR3 totals 14 residues. CDR3 DNA: TGTGCCAGCACCTCCCCGCCCAGGGATTACGAGCAGTACTTC. As protein: CASTSPPRDYEQYF.

DNA of the CDR3: TGCAGTGCTAGGAAACAGGGAACTGACTATGGCTACACCTTC. This encodes CSARKQGTDYGYTF. V and J are TRBV20-1 and TRBJ1-2; perhaps TRBD1 as D (6 bases). Germline V gene lookup returns CDR1 DFQATT and CDR2 SNEGSKA (reference sequence). The CDR3 is 14 amino acids. The ends were cut back, 3 bases at V and 3 bases at J, with 14 bases in the middle.

At least ten counts were recorded for this clonotype. This rearrangement joins TRBV27 to TRBJ2-1; 8 bases align to TRBD2. The CDR3 extends over 15 amino acids. Germline assignment: CDR1 MNHEY and CDR2 SMNVEV (reference sequence). V shed 5 bases, J shed 0 bases, and the junction held 3 bases outside the gene matches. DNA of the CDR3: TGTGCCAGCAGTCCGGGACTAGTCTCCTACAATGAGCAGTTCTTC. Protein product: CASSPGLVSYNEQFF.

This clonotype was detected a few times. The rearrangement uses TRBV6-5 and TRBJ2-5; 14 bases match TRBD2. Per germline, CDR1 MNHEY and CDR2 SVGAGI. This CDR3 has 18 residues. V shed 0 bases, J shed 1 base, and the junction held 4 bases outside the gene matches. Written as DNA, the CDR3 is TGTGCCAGCAGTTACTCCAGGACTAGCGGGAGGCCCCAAGAGACCCAGTACTTC. Residues: CASSYSRTSGRPQETQYF.

This clonotype appeared a few times. The rearrangement links TRBV2 to TRBJ2-1, with TRBD2 matching 11 bases. The CDR3 totals 15 residues. The V gene end was trimmed by 6 bases and the J gene end by 5 bases; junction bases not matched to a gene: 6. Germline V gene data show CDR1 as SNHLY and CDR2 as FYNNEI. The CDR3: CASRPTSGGNNEQFF. CDR3 coding DNA: TGTGCCAGCAGACCCACTAGCGGGGGTAACAATGAGCAGTTCTTC.

The rearrangement links TRBV7-2 to TRBJ2-3, with D unresolved. Germline V lookup: CDR1 SGHTA, CDR2 FQGNSA. The CDR3 is made up of 11 amino acids. The V end lost 5 bases, the J end lost 11 bases, and 11 bases lay between the germline ends. The CDR3 DNA sequence: TGTGCCAGCAGCGATGCGGTGGAGCAGTATTTT. Amino acid sequence: CASSDAVEQYF.

The genes are TRBV6-2 or TRBV6-3 and TRBJ2-1, with 10 bases identical to TRBD1. J lost 7 bases, V lost 6 bases, and 6 bases had no gene match. Germline CDR1 and CDR2: MNHEY and SVGEGT. The CDR3 sequence is 14 residues long. The DNA of the CDR3 is TGTGCCAGCAGAAACCGGGACAGGGGAAATGAGCAGTTCTTC. As protein: CASRNRDRGNEQFF.